These T cell receptor beta chains were read from a single sample in a study of a mutant IDH1 vaccine in newly diagnosed glioma. Sequencing was performed with immunoSEQ multiplex PCR; in TCRdb, only in-frame clones are kept and a portion is missing. The sample gives 77,000 or so clones, around 85% of which show up once; around 0.73% is in the top ten. Their cognate antigens are unknown. The material sequenced was PBMCs, taken from a glioma patient whose treatment included an IDH1 peptide vaccine. The receptors were sampled from a woman between 45 and 60 years old with glioma. CDR3s include the opening cysteine and the closing phenylalanine or tryptophan. A D gene is named only where the DNA matches it firmly. The size entry is marked missing in some rows and otherwise reads once, few, many or a size class.

clone_size d_call j_call v_call cdr3_length cdr3_nt cdr3_aa
. . TRBJ2-7 TRBV19 14 TGTGCCAGTAGGACCTCCGGGACACACTACGAGCAGTACTTC CASRTSGTHYEQYF
. TRBD2 TRBJ2-1 TRBV30 13 TGTGCCTGGACTGGACTAGCGGGAATTGAGCAGTTCTTC CAWTGLAGIEQFF
. . TRBJ1-1 TRBV2 14 TGTGCCAGCAGTGACCGGACAGATAGCACTGAAGCTTTCTTT CASSDRTDSTEAFF
once . TRBJ1-2 TRBV19 17 TGTGCCAGTAGTATAGATAAAACCGGGACGTCGGGTGGTGGCTACACCTTC CASSIDKTGTSGGGYTF
. . TRBJ2-7 TRBV5-4 17 TGTGCCAGCAGCTTAACACCGAAAACCTCGACACAATACGAGCAGTACTTC CASSLTPKTSTQYEQYF
. TRBD2 TRBJ2-7 TRBV13 15 TGTGCCAGCAGCTTATCTAGCGGGAGTTCCTACGAGCAGTACTTC CASSLSSGSSYEQYF
. TRBD1 TRBJ2-7 TRBV29-1 15 TGCAGCGCCCAAGAACAGGGGACGAGCTCCTACGAGCAGTACTTC CSAQEQGTSSYEQYF
. TRBD1 TRBJ1-4 TRBV6-5 16 TGTGCCAGCAGTTACTCGGGGACAGTAACTAATGAAAAACTGTTTTTT CASSYSGTVTNEKLFF
. . TRBJ1-5 TRBV6-5 15 TGTGCCAGTGCCCTTGGGGCAGGAAGCAATCAGCCCCAGCATTTT CASALGAGSNQPQHF
few TRBD2 TRBJ2-7 TRBV5-4 16 TGTGCCAGCAGCTTCCGAGCGGGAGGGCCGGGCGGTGAGCAGTACTTC CASSFRAGGPGGEQYF
. TRBD1 TRBJ2-7 TRBV5-4 15 TGTGCCAGCAGCTGGGGACAGGGAAGTACCAACGAGCAGTACTTC CASSWGQGSTNEQYF
. . TRBJ2-1 TRBV5-1 15 TGCGCCAGCAGCTTGGGTCTAGCCTCCTACAATGAGCAGTTCTTC CASSLGLASYNEQFF
. . TRBJ2-6 TRBV28 13 TGTGCCAGCACCCAAACCTGGGCCAACGTCCTGACTTTC CASTQTWANVLTF
. TRBD1 TRBJ2-2 TRBV6-5 16 TGTGCCAGCAGTTACTCCTGGACAGGGGGGACCGGGGAGCTGTTTTTT CASSYSWTGGTGELFF
. . TRBJ2-2 TRBV2 17 TGTGCCAGCAGTGGGTCACTCTTCGTTTCGGGCGCCGGGGAGCTGTTTTTT CASSGSLFVSGAGELFF
once TRBD1 TRBJ2-3 TRBV5-5 13 TGTGCCAGCAACCTACAGGGGACAGATACGCAGTATTTT CASNLQGTDTQYF
. TRBD1 TRBJ1-1 TRBV19 14 TGTGCCAGTAGTCCCCGGACAGGTCCGACGGTAGCTTTCTTT CASSPRTGPTVAFF
. . TRBJ1-6 TRBV5-1 16 TGCGCCAGCAGCCCGACTGGGCGGGATCCCACTTCACCCCTCCACTTT CASSPTGRDPTSPLHF
. TRBD1 TRBJ2-7 TRBV6-6 15 TGTGCCAGCAGTTACGGACAGGGTCATAGTCCGGAGCAGTACTTC CASSYGQGHSPEQYF
. TRBD1 TRBJ1-1 TRBV19 14 TGTGCCACTCAGGACAGGGCGATGAACACTGAAGCTTTCTTT CATQDRAMNTEAFF
. TRBD1 TRBJ1-4 TRBV28 15 TGTGCCAGCAGCCGATCCGGGACAGGAGAGGAAAAACTGTTTTTT CASSRSGTGEEKLFF
. . TRBJ1-5 TRBV6-5 15 TGTGCCAGCAGACCTCAGGGAGGTAGCAATCAGCCCCAGCATTTT CASRPQGGSNQPQHF
. . TRBJ2-7 TRBV4-2 14 TGTGCCAGCAGCCTAAGGGGCGGTGGCCACGAGCAGTACTTC CASSLRGGGHEQYF
. . TRBJ1-4 TRBV6-5 15 TGTGCCAGCAGTTACTCTATAGGGACGGGTGAAAAACTGTTTTTT CASSYSIGTGEKLFF
. . TRBJ2-2 TRBV6-5 13 TGTGCCAGCAGTCCCCAGGTATTCGGGGAGCTGTTTTTT CASSPQVFGELFF
. . TRBJ1-1 TRBV19 14 TGTGCCAGTAGGCCCAAAGGGCAGTACACTGAAGCTTTCTTT CASRPKGQYTEAFF
. . TRBJ2-5 TRBV11-2 13 TGTGCCAGCAGCCGGGGCAGGGAGGAGACCCAGTACTTC CASSRGREETQYF
. TRBD1 TRBJ2-3 TRBV29-1 16 TGCAGCGTTGAGCTGGGGGACAGCCCTAGCACAGATACGCAGTATTTT CSVELGDSPSTDTQYF
. . TRBJ2-7 TRBV5-1 15 TGCGCCAGCAGCTTGGGTGCGGGGTACTCCTACGAGCAGTACTTC CASSLGAGYSYEQYF
. TRBD2 TRBJ2-5 TRBV7-9 16 TGTGCCAGCCGACCCGTTGGGGGAGGGCCTGCCGAGACCCAGTACTTC CASRPVGGGPAETQYF
. TRBD2 TRBJ2-1 TRBV9 15 TGTGCCAGCAGCCCTAGCGGGGCTCCCTACAATGAGCAGTTCTTC CASSPSGAPYNEQFF
. . TRBJ2-7 TRBV5-6 14 TGTGCCAGCAGCTCCACAGCCGGGACACAAAAGAAGTACTTC CASSSTAGTQKKYF
. . TRBJ2-2 TRBV10-3 15 TGTGCCATCAGTGAGTCGACTAGAAACACCGGGGAGCTGTTTTTT CAISESTRNTGELFF
. . TRBJ1-4 TRBV5-1 13 TGCGCCAGCAGCTTTAGGTGGAACGAAAAACTGTTTTTT CASSFRWNEKLFF
. TRBD1 TRBJ1-1 TRBV5-1 16 TGCGCCAGCAGAACAAACAGGGGCGGGCTGAACACTGAAGCTTTCTTT CASRTNRGGLNTEAFF
. TRBD2 TRBJ2-3 TRBV19 13 TGTGCCAGTAGCGGGAGGGCCTTTGATACGCAGTATTTT CASSGRAFDTQYF
. TRBD1 TRBJ1-5 TRBV28 16 TGTGCCCCAGACCGGGGCCGGGACAGTGGCAATCAGCCCCAGCATTTT CAPDRGRDSGNQPQHF
. . TRBJ1-2 TRBV5-1 14 TGCGCCAGCAGCTTCCGGGATCGTAACTATGGCTACACCTTC CASSFRDRNYGYTF
. . TRBJ2-7 TRBV18 12 TGTGCCAGCTCGGGGACATCTCGGGAGCAGTACTTC CASSGTSREQYF
. . TRBJ2-2 TRBV28 19 TGTGCCAGCAGTCCCGAAGGACTGATGATCACAACGAACACCGGGGAGCTGTTTTTT CASSPEGLMITTNTGELFF
. . TRBJ2-1 TRBV2 11 TGTGCCAGCATCCGAGACAATGAGCAGTTCTTC CASIRDNEQFF
. TRBD1 TRBJ2-3 TRBV9 18 TGTGCCAGCAGCACGCCTGAAACTAGACAGGGGCCCCCAAATACGCAGTATTTT CASSTPETRQGPPNTQYF
. TRBD1 TRBJ1-6 TRBV4-2 16 TGTGCCAGCAGCCAAGAAGGGACAGCCGATAATTCACCCCTCCACTTT CASSQEGTADNSPLHF
. TRBD2 TRBJ2-7 TRBV7-2 15 TGTGCCAGCAGCTTAGGATCTAGCGGGATCTACGAGCAGTACTTC CASSLGSSGIYEQYF
few . TRBJ1-4 TRBV5-1 15 TGCGCCAGCAGCCTTCTTGGGAGCGAAAGTGAAAAACTGTTTTTT CASSLLGSESEKLFF
. . TRBJ2-7 TRBV10-1 12 TGCGCCAGCCGGGACCCCGGCGGGGAGCAGTACTTC CASRDPGGEQYF
. TRBD2 TRBJ2-1 TRBV5-1 15 TGCGCCAGCAGCGAGGGACTAGCGGTGGGGAATGAGCAGTTCTTC CASSEGLAVGNEQFF